This record concerns one T cell receptor beta chain sequence. The antigen is unknown. These data originate in a study of beta chain features in type 1 diabetes. Study-level results: When cDNA is sequenced, cells with high TCR expression could be over-represented. Among all four CD4+ subsets, Type 1 diabetes patients had TCRB CDR3s that were moderately but significantly shorter. The VDJ junctions of type 1 diabetes patients carried fewer insertions and more deletions.

Expressed TCRB transcripts got sequenced, as all isolated RNA was reverse transcribed. The method was immunoSEQ multiplex PCR; TCRdb's version includes in-frame clones alone and lacks a portion of them. This sample has some 660,000 clones, with around 15% found just once. V was pared by 0 bases and J by 5 bases, with 7 bases between. The CDR3 spans 13 residues. Germline values: CDR1 MGHRA, CDR2 YSYEKL. Over 95% purity was reached by all sorted populations. This receptor was identified in a man aged 18 to 30 with type 1 diabetes. The sample was naive CD4+ T cells from blood. V is TRBV4-1 and J is TRBJ1-1; D may be TRBD1 (5 bases). The CDR3, as DNA: TGCGCCAGCAGCCAAGAAGGGGTTACTGAAGCTTTCTTT. This encodes CASSQEGVTEAFF.